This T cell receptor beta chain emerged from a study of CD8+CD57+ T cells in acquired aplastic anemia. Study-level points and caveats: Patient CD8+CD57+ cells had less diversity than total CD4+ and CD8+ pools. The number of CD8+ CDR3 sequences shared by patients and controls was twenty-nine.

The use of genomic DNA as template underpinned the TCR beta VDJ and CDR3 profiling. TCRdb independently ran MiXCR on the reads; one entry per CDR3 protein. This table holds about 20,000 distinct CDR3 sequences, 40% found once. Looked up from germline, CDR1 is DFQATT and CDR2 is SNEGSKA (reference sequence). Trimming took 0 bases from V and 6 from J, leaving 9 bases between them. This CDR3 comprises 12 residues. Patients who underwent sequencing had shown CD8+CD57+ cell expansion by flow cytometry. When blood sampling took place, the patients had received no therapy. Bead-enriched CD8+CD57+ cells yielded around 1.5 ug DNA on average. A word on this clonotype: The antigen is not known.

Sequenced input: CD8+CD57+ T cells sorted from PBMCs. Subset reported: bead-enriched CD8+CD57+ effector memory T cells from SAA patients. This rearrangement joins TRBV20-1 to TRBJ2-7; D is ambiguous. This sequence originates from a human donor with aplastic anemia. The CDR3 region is CSARDSTVEQYF. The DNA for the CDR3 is TGCAGTGCTAGAGATTCCACAGTCGAGCAGTACTTC.